Presented here are 25 T cell receptor beta chains from one specimen sequenced in a study of T cell clusters in autoimmune cytopenias. TRB was amplified by touch-down multiplex PCR, primer pools A and B combined. TCRdb re-called the multiplex PCR reads; one entry per CDR3 protein, DNA not given. Its table lists about 14,000 distinct CDR3 sequences. Each sample's input was roughly 230 ng genomic DNA, 35,000 to 40,000 genome equivalents. This same sample was also taken into another study, of T cell repertoires in aging, cancer and after chemotherapy.

The sample consisted of peripheral blood. These receptors were collected from a human donor in good health.

Frequency places this clonotype as medium-sized (0.01 to 0.1%). CDR3: CATSRGDTRGGRVYNEQFF. V gene TRBV15 combines with J gene TRBJ2-1; TCRdb designates TRBD2, a call that cannot be tested without DNA. Germline CDR1 LNHNV, CDR2 YYDKDF (reference sequence). CDR3 length: 19 residues.

The chain uses TRBV6-5 and TRBJ2-3. CDR3 length equals 13 residues. CDR1 is MNHEY, CDR2 SVGAGI, per germline. The CDR3 protein is CASSYFGTDTQYF.

Considering frequency, this clonotype is medium-sized. The CDR3: CASSLQGSTGELFF. This rearrangement joins TRBV11-3 to TRBJ2-2; the TCRdb D gene call, TRBD1, has no DNA to confirm it. Germline V gene lookup returns CDR1 SGHNT and CDR2 YENEEA. There are 14 residues in the CDR3.

The rearrangement joins TRBV6-2 or TRBV6-3 to TRBJ1-1. CDR3 length: 13 residues. Germline CDR1 MNHEY, CDR2 SVGEGT. CDR3 loop: CASSSGFETEAFF.

The chain couples TRBV5-4 to TRBJ2-1; TCRdb returns TRBD2, unconfirmable since there is no DNA. Germline V lookup: CDR1 SGHNT, CDR2 YYREEE (reference sequence). The CDR3 extends over 15 amino acids. The CDR3 loop is CASSWATSGSDEQFF.

This clonotype is labeled medium-sized based on frequency. V and J are TRBV30 and TRBJ2-3; TCRdb's assignment of TRBD1 cannot be checked, as there is no DNA. CDR3 length: 13 amino acids. Per germline, CDR1 GTSNPN and CDR2 SVGIG (reference sequence). CDR3 residues: CAWSYQGPDTQYF.

V gene TRBV11-1 combines with J gene TRBJ2-7; the TCRdb D gene call, TRBD2, has no DNA to confirm it. Looked up from germline, CDR1 is SGHAT and CDR2 is FQDESV (reference sequence). The CDR3 runs 13 residues. The CDR3 protein is CASSLTRAGEQYF.

The chain couples TRBV6-5 to TRBJ2-7; the TCRdb D gene call, TRBD1, has no DNA to confirm it. In germline, CDR1 is MNHEY, CDR2 SVGAGI. The CDR3 is 13 amino acids. CDR3: CASSRGHFYEQYF.

The genes are TRBV30 and TRBJ2-1; as DNA is missing, the TRBD2 call by TCRdb cannot be tested. Germline CDR1 and CDR2: GTSNPN and SVGIG (reference sequence). This CDR3 contains 15 residues. The CDR3 is CAWTLSGRVYNEQFF.

The J gene is TRBJ2-3, the V gene TRBV6-2 or TRBV6-3; TCRdb's D gene call, TRBD2, goes unchecked for lack of DNA. Germline V gene lookup returns CDR1 MNHEY and CDR2 SVGEGT. The CDR3 contains 16 residues. CDR3 region: CASSYSLAGGSDTQYF.

J is TRBJ1-2 and V is TRBV30; as DNA is missing, the TRBD1 call by TCRdb cannot be tested. Germline CDR1 GTSNPN, CDR2 SVGIG (reference sequence). CDR3 length equals 13 residues. The chain's CDR3 is CAWMTGGWYGYTF.

This chain joins TRBV15 and TRBJ1-4. The CDR3 runs to 13 residues. The V gene's germline CDR1 is LNHNV and CDR2 YYDKDF (reference sequence). The CDR3 region is CATSRDRLAKLFF.

V usage is TRBV11-2 and J usage is TRBJ2-5. CDR1 and CDR2 (germline): SGHAT, FQNNGV. The CDR3 runs 13 residues. The CDR3 region is CASSLVLMETQYF.

The V gene is TRBV12-3 or TRBV12-4, the J gene TRBJ2-2; the TCRdb D gene call, TRBD2, has no DNA to confirm it. The length of the CDR3 is 14 residues. The CDR3 sequence: CASSLGGPTGELFF.

The chain combines TRBV6-6 with TRBJ2-3; TCRdb's D call, TRBD1, is unchecked because there is no DNA. Germline-derived CDR1 and CDR2 are MNHNY and SVGAGI (reference sequence). CDR3 length: 14 residues. The CDR3 spells CASSYAGEGDTQYF.

The J gene is TRBJ2-7, the V gene TRBV15; there is no DNA to check the TCRdb D call of TRBD1. The length of the CDR3 is 16 residues. Germline CDR1 and CDR2: LNHNV and YYDKDF (reference sequence). The CDR3: CATSRDPGGSTYEQYF.

The chain recombines TRBV24-1 with TRBJ2-7; lacking DNA, the TRBD1 call made by TCRdb goes unchecked. Germline CDR1 reads KGHDR; CDR2 reads SFDVKD. The CDR3 is made up of 13 amino acids. CDR3 sequence reads: CATSTPGSYEQYF.

V and J are TRBV7-3 and TRBJ2-2. Germline V gene data show CDR1 as SGHTA and CDR2 as FQGTGA. The CDR3 runs 13 residues. CDR3 region: CASSLMGGGELFF.

The V and J genes are TRBV19 and TRBJ2-7; as DNA is missing, the TRBD1 call by TCRdb cannot be tested. Per the germline V gene, CDR1 is LNHDA and CDR2 is SQIVND (reference sequence). The CDR3 length is 15 residues. CDR3 sequence reads: CASSIGRGEAYEQYF.

The CDR3: CASSPRGGSRLYNEQFF. The chain uses TRBV5-5 and TRBJ2-1; TCRdb's D call of TRBD1 is untestable without DNA. There are 17 residues in the CDR3. The V gene's germline CDR1 is SGHKS and CDR2 YYEKEE (reference sequence).

The genes are TRBV15 and TRBJ2-1; TCRdb calls TRBD1, which cannot be checked without DNA. The CDR3 has 15 amino acids. Germline assignment: CDR1 LNHNV and CDR2 YYDKDF (reference sequence). CDR3 amino acids: CATSREDRANNEQFF.

This chain connects TRBV30 to TRBJ2-7; with no DNA, the TCRdb D assignment of TRBD2 cannot be verified. The CDR3 runs 14 residues. Germline V CDR1 and CDR2: GTSNPN, SVGIG (reference sequence). CDR3 amino acids: CAWSGGLAALEQYF.

The CDR3 loop is CATSGLGGGEQYF. The rearrangement links TRBV15 to TRBJ2-7; TCRdb outputs TRBD1, but without DNA this stays unchecked. The CDR3 length is 13 residues. Germline V gene data show CDR1 as LNHNV and CDR2 as YYDKDF (reference sequence).

V and J are TRBV5-6 and TRBJ2-1. CDR3 length equals 14 residues. CDR1 SGHDT and CDR2 YYEEEE come from the germline V gene. CDR3 amino acids: CASSFAGSRNEQFF.

The chain links TRBV29-1 to TRBJ2-7; the TCRdb D gene call, TRBD2, has no DNA to confirm it. The CDR3 is 15 amino acids. In germline, CDR1 is SQVTM, CDR2 ANQGSEA. CDR3 region: CSVVRTSSSYNEQYF.